This T cell receptor (beta chain) emerged from a study of cytomegalovirus exposure and HLA in healthy donors. Study background: The approximately 130 validation repertoires matched the approximately 700 first-cohort repertoires in platform, a later analysis reported.

There are many counts of this clone. TCRdb keeps only in-frame clones here, not all; method: immunoSEQ multiplex PCR. The table lists 150,000 to 250,000 clones, more than 65% of them singletons, with around an eighth in the top ten. The material sequenced was PBMCs. The TCR was taken from a woman younger than 45 in good health and CMV-seropositive.

As DNA, the CDR3 is TGTGCCAGCTCACCAGAATTGCTAAATCAGCCCCAGCATTTT. Protein sequence: CASSPELLNQPQHF. V gene TRBV18 combines with J gene TRBJ1-5; D is uncertain. CDR3 size: 14 residues. V shed 2 bases and J shed 4 bases, with 9 bases lying between them. CDR1 is KGHSH, CDR2 LQKENI, per germline.